The present TCR beta chain was sequenced within a study of T cells in Graves' hyperthyroidism and ophthalmopathy. As for the study in general: Peripheral blood samples were taken at initial diagnosis, prior to any treatment. Study-wide results and limits: Most thyroid clonotypes expanded above 0.001 appeared in blood too.

Reasons for excluding patients were uncontrolled infection, other autoimmune disease, pregnancy or lactation. Clinical symptoms, serum thyroxine, TRAb, thyroid ultrasound and orbital computed tomography informed diagnoses. Amplified TCR beta CDR3 regions derived from RNA transcripts. HTBI primers drove first-round RT-PCR of the TCR CDR3. One entry per CDR3 protein results from TCRdb running MiXCR on the multiplex PCR reads. The data hold approximately 430,000 distinct CDR3 sequences, with around a sixth observed a single time. V was pared by 0 bases and J by 6 bases, with 10 bases between. CDR1 and CDR2 (germline): SGHRS, YFSETQ. CDR3 size: 13 residues. This clonotype came up a few times. Its antigen is undetermined.

The chain recombines TRBV5-1 with TRBJ2-7, with D maybe TRBD2 (5 bases). The sample comprised blood. The receptor was isolated from a woman aged 18-35 years with Graves' hyperthyroidism. The CDR3 bases are TGCGCCAGCAGCTTGGTGGAGGCGGGCGAGCAGTACTTC. Amino acid sequence: CASSLVEAGEQYF.